A selection of T cell receptor beta chains follows, all from one sample in a study of monozygotic twins with inflammatory bowel disease. TCRdb derives one entry per CDR3 protein from the 5' RACE reads, leaving out DNA. This repertoire includes 160,000 or so distinct CDR3 sequences. Sequenced input: blood. The receptor set was obtained from a human donor with ulcerative colitis or Crohn's disease, or a healthy co-twin of an affected twin (not recorded which). Both conserved end residues are part of each CDR3.

v_call,j_call,cdr3_aa
TRBV5-1,TRBJ2-7,CASSRDGIPGEQYF
TRBV7-2,TRBJ1-5,CASSQQGSNQPQHF
TRBV9,TRBJ1-5,CASSPGFGESNQPQHF
TRBV29-1,TRBJ2-7,CSALTGSYEQYF
TRBV5-5,TRBJ2-7,CASSAPDYQSGYEQYF
TRBV20-1,TRBJ2-2,CSATAFGLTNTGELFF
TRBV19,TRBJ1-2,CASSPAGTAYGYTF
TRBV6-1,TRBJ1-2,CATSRTGDGNGYTF
TRBV5-1,TRBJ1-4,CASTEEGEKLFF
TRBV7-2,TRBJ2-1,CASSGNYNEQFF
TRBV15,TRBJ1-3,CATSRRGAADTIYF
TRBV4-3,TRBJ1-2,CASSPRPTYGYTF
TRBV28,TRBJ2-5,CASSLVPKGETQYF
TRBV24-1,TRBJ2-3,CATSDEGIWQYF
TRBV20-1,TRBJ2-7,CSAIPTGTYEQYF
TRBV9,TRBJ2-1,CASSLLMADLYSYNEQFF
TRBV11-3,TRBJ2-1,CASSSPDGDEQFF
TRBV11-2,TRBJ2-1,CASSDVVRTGWYEQFF